Listed here are 15 T cell receptor beta chains from one sample, sequenced in a study of blood T cell repertoires in COVID-19. Generated by immunoSEQ multiplex PCR, the TCRdb table keeps only in-frame clones and is missing some. Here the sample spans about 260,000 clones, 85% to 90% being singletons. The sample comprised peripheral blood. Receptor source: a woman aged 40 to 50 who had recovered from COVID-19.

The chain employs TRBV29-1 and TRBJ1-1; D not resolved. Between the trimmed V and J ends, which lost 7 bases and 0 bases, there was a span of 12 bases. The germline CDR1 and CDR2 sequences are SQVTM and ANQGSEA. There are 13 residues in the CDR3. This chain's CDR3 is CSGRRGMNTEAFF. The CDR3 region has the DNA TGCAGCGGCCGGCGAGGTATGAACACTGAAGCTTTCTTT. Combining the CDR3 with reference TRBV29-1 and TRBJ1-1 gives the whole variable domain SAVISQKPSRDICQRGTSLTIQCQVDSQVTMMFWYRQQPGQSLTLIATANQGSEATYESGFVIDKFPISRPNLTFSTLTVSNMSPEDSSIYLCSGRRGMNTEAFFGQGTRLTVV.

CDR3 coding DNA: TGTGCCAGCAGCTTTTTGGGCCCTAGCACAGATACGCAGTATTTT. Translated: CASSFLGPSTDTQYF. This chain uses TRBV7-3 with TRBJ2-3; no clear D. Trimming removed 3 bases at V and 0 bases at J, with 10 bases between. Germline V lookup: CDR1 SGHTA, CDR2 FQGTGA. The length of the CDR3 is 15 residues. The variable domain in full, with the rest retrieved from reference TRBV7-3 and TRBJ2-3, is GAGVSQTPSNKVTEKGKYVELRCDPISGHTALYWYRQSLGQGPEFLIYFQGTGAADDSGLPNDRFFAVRPEGSVSTLKIQRTERGDSAVYLCASSFLGPSTDTQYFGPGTRLTVL.

The V call is TRBV28, the J call TRBJ1-2; D ambiguous. The ends were cut back, 3 bases at V and 4 bases at J, with 12 bases in the middle. Per the germline V gene, CDR1 is MDHEN and CDR2 is SYDVKM. CDR3 size: 14 residues. CDR3 region: CASSFDAGSYGYTF. DNA of the CDR3: TGTGCCAGCAGTTTCGATGCGGGGAGCTATGGCTACACCTTC.

The chain joins TRBV18 to TRBJ2-7; 14 bases line up with TRBD2. In germline, CDR1 is KGHSH, CDR2 LQKENI. V gave up 6 bases and J gave up 3 bases; unmatched junction bases: 7. The CDR3 covers 16 residues. CDR3 sequence (DNA): TGTGCCAGCTCCCCGGGACTAGCGGGGGCTAACTACGAGCAGTACTTC. Translated: CASSPGLAGANYEQYF.

The rearrangement uses TRBV6-2 or TRBV6-3 and TRBJ2-2; D is unresolved. From germline, CDR1 is MNHEY and CDR2 SVGEGT. The CDR3 has 14 amino acids. V was cut by 2 bases and J by 8 bases, with 12 bases left in between. The CDR3 reads CASSYERDLGELFF. The CDR3 DNA is TGTGCCAGCAGTTACGAGAGAGATCTTGGGGAGCTGTTTTTT.

The chain employs TRBV11-3 and TRBJ2-3; TRBD2 aligns across 9 bases. The CDR3 consists of 15 residues. Germline-derived CDR1 and CDR2 are SGHNT and YENEEA. Trimming took 4 bases from V and 4 from J; bases not matched to a gene: 6. The CDR3, as DNA: TGTGCCAGCAGCTCACGCGGGGGGGCCCCAGATACGCAGTATTTT. This translates into CASSSRGGAPDTQYF.

This chain connects TRBV5-5 to TRBJ2-7; D might be TRBD1 (6 bases). The CDR3 covers 15 residues. V dropped 3 bases and J dropped 2 bases, with 15 bases sitting between them. Per the germline V gene, CDR1 is SGHKS and CDR2 is YYEKEE (reference sequence). CDR3 DNA: TGTGCCAGCAGCTCCGCCGGGACACCAGCCTACGAGCAGTACTTC. Translation gives CASSSAGTPAYEQYF.

This clone was observed a few times. This chain links TRBV7-7 with TRBJ2-1; possibly TRBD2 for D (5 bases). The CDR3 loop spans 14 amino acids. CDR1 and CDR2 (germline): SSHAT, FNYEAQ (reference sequence). V lost 2 bases, J lost 8 bases, and 13 bases lay in between. DNA for the CDR3: TGTGCCAGCAGCTTAAATTCGGGGTTAGATGAGCAGTTCTTC. This translates into CASSLNSGLDEQFF.

The rearrangement links TRBV11-2 to TRBJ1-6; D is perhaps TRBD1 (6 bases). In germline, CDR1 is SGHAT, CDR2 FQNNGV. The CDR3 is 14 residues long. The germline V and J ends were trimmed by 5 bases and 12 bases, with 17 bases remaining between them. The CDR3 DNA reads as TGTGCCAGCAGCCCCGACAGGCAGGCCCGACCCCTCCACTTT. This encodes CASSPDRQARPLHF.

The V gene is TRBV7-2, the J gene TRBJ1-2, with a tentative D call TRBD1 (6 bases). V dropped 2 bases and J dropped 1 base, with 8 bases sitting between them. Per germline, CDR1 SGHTA and CDR2 FQGNSA. This CDR3 comprises 14 residues. The CDR3 spells CASSLNRDNYGYTF. In DNA, the CDR3 is TGTGCCAGCAGCTTAAACAGGGATAACTATGGCTACACCTTC.

The chain combines TRBV12-3 or TRBV12-4 with TRBJ1-1; D is unclear. The CDR3 loop spans 12 amino acids. The V end was cut by 7 bases, the J end by 1 base, with 7 bases between. The CDR3 sequence: CASTSGNTEAFF. In nucleotides, the CDR3 is TGTGCCAGCACCTCGGGGAACACTGAAGCTTTCTTT.

The chain joins TRBV6-1 to TRBJ1-2; the D gene is possibly TRBD1 (6 bases). Trimming removed 1 base from V and 8 bases from J, with 17 bases in between. CDR1 is MNHNS, CDR2 SASEGT, per germline. This CDR3 is built from 15 residues. CDR3 nucleotides: TGTGCCAGCAGTGAAGGGACAGCCCGATTGAGGGGCTACACCTTC. Translation gives CASSEGTARLRGYTF.

The chain links TRBV30 to TRBJ1-3, with 7 bases identical to TRBD1. CDR1 and CDR2 (germline): GTSNPN, SVGIG (reference sequence). The CDR3 loop spans 13 amino acids. V lost 5 bases, J lost 1 base, and 2 bases stayed unmatched. The chain's CDR3 is CAWQGVSGNTIYF. The CDR3 nucleotides read TGTGCCTGGCAGGGGGTGTCTGGAAACACCATATATTTT.

This clone was found a few times. The gene calls are TRBV7-9 and TRBJ2-3; D possibly corresponds to TRBD2 (6 bases). The CDR3 loop spans 12 amino acids. V gave up 3 bases and J gave up 8 bases, with 9 bases separating them. The V gene's germline CDR1 is SEHNR and CDR2 FQNEAQ (reference sequence). CDR3 DNA: TGTGCCAGCAGCTTGGACTACGGTACGCAGTATTTT. Translated, it gives CASSLDYGTQYF.

DNA of the CDR3: TGTGCCAGCAGCTTAGGACTAGTGCCCTATGAGCAGTTCTTC. Translation gives CASSLGLVPYEQFF. The chain employs TRBV7-2 and TRBJ2-1; tentatively, D is TRBD2 (6 bases). Germline V gene sequence: CDR1 SGHTA, CDR2 FQGNSA. Trimming shortened V by 1 base and J by 8 bases, and 12 bases separated the two germline ends. There are 14 residues in the CDR3.